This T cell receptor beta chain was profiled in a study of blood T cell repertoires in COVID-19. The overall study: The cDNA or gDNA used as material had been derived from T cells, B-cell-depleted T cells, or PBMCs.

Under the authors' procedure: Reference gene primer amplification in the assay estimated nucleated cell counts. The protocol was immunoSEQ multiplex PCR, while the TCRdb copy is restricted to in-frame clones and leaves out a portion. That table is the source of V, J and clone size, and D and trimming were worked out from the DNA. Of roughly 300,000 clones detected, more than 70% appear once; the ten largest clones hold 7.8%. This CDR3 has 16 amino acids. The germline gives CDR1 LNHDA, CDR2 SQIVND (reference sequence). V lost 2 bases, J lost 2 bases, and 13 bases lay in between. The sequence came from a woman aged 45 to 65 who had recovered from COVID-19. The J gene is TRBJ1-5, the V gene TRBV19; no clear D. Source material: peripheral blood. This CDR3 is CASSIKSGWGNQPQHF. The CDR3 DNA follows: TGTGCCAGTAGTATAAAATCCGGGTGGGGCAATCAGCCCCAGCATTTT.